This TCR beta chain was captured by sequencing in a study of regulatory T cells in long-lasting Graves disease. The TCR beta library used iRepertoire HTBI primers with Arm-PCR amplification of CDR3. Authors' data handling: Among the samples, approximately 60 TRBV and some 13 TRBJ segments were identified. Via MiXCR, TCRdb re-called the multiplex PCR reads, giving one row per CDR3 protein. TCRdb's processing, not the authors' own work, is the source of the V and J calls. This table has about 420,000 distinct CDR3 sequences, roughly 15% appearing once. The CDR3 contains 15 residues. CDR1 and CDR2 (germline): SEHNR, FQNEAQ (reference sequence). V was pared by 2 bases and J by 1 base, with 2 bases of the junction left unmatched. This clonotype was counted a few times. Indicated time point: newly diagnosed GD, antithyroid drugs for less than 3 months. The TCR library was made from RNA extracted from PBMCs.

This sample also appeared in a second study, on T cells in Graves' hyperthyroidism and ophthalmopathy.

This clonotype originated in a woman under 30 with Graves disease. The sample consisted of peripheral blood mononuclear cells (PBMCs), taken at new diagnosis, from a patient treated with antithyroid drugs. The chain links TRBV7-9 to TRBJ2-5; 9 nucleotides match TRBD1. The CDR3 protein is CASSLRDRAQETQYF. The DNA for the CDR3 is TGTGCCAGCAGCTTAAGGGACAGGGCCCAAGAGACCCAGTACTTC.